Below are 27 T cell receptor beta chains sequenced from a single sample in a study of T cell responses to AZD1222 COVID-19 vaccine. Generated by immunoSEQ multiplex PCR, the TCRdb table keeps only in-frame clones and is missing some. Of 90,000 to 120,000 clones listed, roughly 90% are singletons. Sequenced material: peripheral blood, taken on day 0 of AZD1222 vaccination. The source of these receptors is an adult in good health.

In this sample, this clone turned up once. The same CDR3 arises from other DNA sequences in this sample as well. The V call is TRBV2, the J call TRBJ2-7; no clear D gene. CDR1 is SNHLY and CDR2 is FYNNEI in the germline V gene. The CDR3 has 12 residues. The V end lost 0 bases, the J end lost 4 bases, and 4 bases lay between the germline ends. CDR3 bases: TGTGCCAGCAGTGAAGCGCTTTACGAGCAGTACTTC. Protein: CASSEALYEQYF. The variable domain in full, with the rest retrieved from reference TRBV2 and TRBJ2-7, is EPEVTQTPSHQVTQMGQEVILRCVPISNHLYFYWYRQILGQKVEFLVSFYNNEISEKSEIFDDQFSVERPDGSNFTLKIRSTKLEDSAMYFCASSEALYEQYFGPGTRLTVT.

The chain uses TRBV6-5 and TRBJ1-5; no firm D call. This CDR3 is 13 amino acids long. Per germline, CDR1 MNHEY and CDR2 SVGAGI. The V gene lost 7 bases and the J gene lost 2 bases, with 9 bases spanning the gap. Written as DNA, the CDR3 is TGTGCCAGCACCCCAGTAGGCAATCAGCCCCAGCATTTT. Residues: CASTPVGNQPQHF.

The CDR3 region is CASSPDRGLRNEQYF. CDR3 DNA sequence: TGTGCCAGCAGCCCCGACAGGGGGCTAAGGAACGAGCAGTACTTC. The J gene is TRBJ2-7, the V gene TRBV7-2; 10 nucleotides align to TRBD1. Looked up from germline, CDR1 is SGHTA and CDR2 is FQGNSA. CDR3 length: 15 amino acids. Losses at the gene ends were 5 bases for V and 5 bases for J; bases not matched to a gene: 9.

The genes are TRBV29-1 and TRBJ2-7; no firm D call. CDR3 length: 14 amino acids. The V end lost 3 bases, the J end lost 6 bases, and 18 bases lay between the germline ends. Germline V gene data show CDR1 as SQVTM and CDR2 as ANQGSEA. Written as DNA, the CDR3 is TGCAGCGTTGAGCCCTCAGGCCGCAGTGGCGAGCAGTACTTC. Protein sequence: CSVEPSGRSGEQYF.

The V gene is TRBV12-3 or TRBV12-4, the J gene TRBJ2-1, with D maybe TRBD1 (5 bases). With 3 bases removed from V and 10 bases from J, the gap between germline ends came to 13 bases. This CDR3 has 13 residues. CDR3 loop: CASSLSAWGEQFF. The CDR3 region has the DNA TGTGCCAGCAGTTTGTCGGCGTGGGGCGAGCAGTTCTTC.

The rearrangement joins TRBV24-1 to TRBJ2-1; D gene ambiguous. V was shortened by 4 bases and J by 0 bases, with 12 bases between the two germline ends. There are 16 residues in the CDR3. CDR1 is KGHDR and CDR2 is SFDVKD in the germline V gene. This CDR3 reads CATSDSSRSSYNEQFF. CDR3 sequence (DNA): TGTGCCACCAGTGACTCCTCTCGGAGCTCCTACAATGAGCAGTTCTTC.

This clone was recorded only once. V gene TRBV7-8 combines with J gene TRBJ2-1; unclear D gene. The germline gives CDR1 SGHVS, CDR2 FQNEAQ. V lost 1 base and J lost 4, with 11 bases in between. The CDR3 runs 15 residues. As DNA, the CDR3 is TGTGCCAGCAGCTTAGGCATGGGCGGTTACAATGAGCAGTTCTTC. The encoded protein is CASSLGMGGYNEQFF. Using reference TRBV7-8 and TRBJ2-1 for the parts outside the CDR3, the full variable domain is GAGVSQSPRYKVAKRGQDVALRCDPISGHVSLFWYQQALGQGPEFLTYFQNEAQLDKSGLPSDRFFAERPEGSVSTLKIQRTQQEDSAVYLCASSLGMGGYNEQFFGPGTRLTVL.

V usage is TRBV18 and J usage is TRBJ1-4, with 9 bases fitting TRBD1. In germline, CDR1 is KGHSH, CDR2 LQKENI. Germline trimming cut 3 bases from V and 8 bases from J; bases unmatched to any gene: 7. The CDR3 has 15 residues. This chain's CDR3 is CASSPVQGAGEKLFF. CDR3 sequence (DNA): TGTGCCAGCTCACCGGTACAGGGGGCAGGAGAAAAACTGTTTTTT.

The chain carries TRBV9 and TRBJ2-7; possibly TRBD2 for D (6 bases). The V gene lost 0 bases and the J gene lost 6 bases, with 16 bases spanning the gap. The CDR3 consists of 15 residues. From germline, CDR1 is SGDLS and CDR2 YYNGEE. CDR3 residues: CASSVGVGQLAEQYF. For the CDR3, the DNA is TGTGCCAGCAGCGTAGGGGTCGGACAACTAGCCGAGCAGTACTTC.

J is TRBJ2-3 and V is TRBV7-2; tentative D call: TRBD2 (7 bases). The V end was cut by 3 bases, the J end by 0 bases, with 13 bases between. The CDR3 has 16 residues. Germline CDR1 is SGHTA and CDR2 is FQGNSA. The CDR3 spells CASSFVAGASTDTQYF. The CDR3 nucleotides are TGTGCCAGCAGCTTTGTGGCGGGGGCTAGCACAGATACGCAGTATTTT.

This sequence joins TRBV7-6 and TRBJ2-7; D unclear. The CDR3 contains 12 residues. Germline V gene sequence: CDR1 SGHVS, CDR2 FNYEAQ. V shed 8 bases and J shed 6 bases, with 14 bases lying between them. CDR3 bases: TGTGCCAGCGCCCTCTACCCCTTCGAGCAGTACTTC. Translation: CASALYPFEQYF.

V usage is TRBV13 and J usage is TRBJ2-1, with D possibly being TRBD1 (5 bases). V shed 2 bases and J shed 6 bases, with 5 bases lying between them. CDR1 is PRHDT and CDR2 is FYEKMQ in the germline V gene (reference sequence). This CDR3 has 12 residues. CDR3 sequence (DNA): TGTGCCAGCAGCTTACAGGGCAATGAGCAGTTCTTC. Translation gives CASSLQGNEQFF.

The CDR3 region is CSASWDEQYF. The CDR3 nucleotides are TGCAGTGCTTCCTGGGACGAGCAGTACTTC. J is TRBJ2-7 and V is TRBV20-1; D uncertain. With 5 bases removed from V and 5 bases from J, the gap between germline ends came to 7 bases. The CDR3 runs 10 residues. The germline V gene has CDR1 DFQATT and CDR2 SNEGSKA (reference sequence).

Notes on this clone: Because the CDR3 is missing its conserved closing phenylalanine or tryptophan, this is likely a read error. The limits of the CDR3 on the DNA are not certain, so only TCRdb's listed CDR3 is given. The CDR3 is CASSQSPEGAITI. The chain carries TRBV3-1 (or the pseudogene TRBV3-2) and TRBJ1-1; the table calls TRBD1, which could not be checked here. The CDR3 adds up to 13 amino acids, both ends counted. The germline V gene has CDR1 LGHDT and CDR2 YNNKEL (reference sequence).

The CDR3, as DNA: TGTGCCAGCAGCTTCGCGACAGGGGAGGATGGCACTGAAGCTTTCTTT. It translates to CASSFATGEDGTEAFF. This chain links TRBV7-9 with TRBJ1-1; TRBD1 matches 8 bases. CDR3 length: 16 residues. Germline V gene sequence: CDR1 SEHNR, CDR2 FQNEAQ (reference sequence). After removal of 3 bases from V and 4 bases from J, the junction contained 10 bases not matched to a gene.

The CDR3 DNA follows: TGTGCCAGCAGTCCCAGACTGGAGACCCAGTACTTC. Protein: CASSPRLETQYF. J is TRBJ2-5 and V is TRBV2; D is ambiguous. This CDR3 is built from 12 residues. CDR1 is SNHLY and CDR2 is FYNNEI in the germline V gene. The ends were cut back, 5 bases at V and 5 bases at J, with 9 bases in the middle.

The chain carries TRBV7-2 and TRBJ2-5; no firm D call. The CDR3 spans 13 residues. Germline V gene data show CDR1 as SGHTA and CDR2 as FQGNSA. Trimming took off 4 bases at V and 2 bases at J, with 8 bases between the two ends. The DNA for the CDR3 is TGTGCCAGCAGCTCCGCCCGGCAAGAGACCCAGTACTTC. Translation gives CASSSARQETQYF.

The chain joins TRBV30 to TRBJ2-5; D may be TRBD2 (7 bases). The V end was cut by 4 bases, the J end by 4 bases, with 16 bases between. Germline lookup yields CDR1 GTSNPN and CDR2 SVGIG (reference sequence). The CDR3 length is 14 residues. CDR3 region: CAWMGGPRRETQYF. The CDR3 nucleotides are TGTGCCTGGATGGGGGGGCCAAGACGAGAGACCCAGTACTTC.

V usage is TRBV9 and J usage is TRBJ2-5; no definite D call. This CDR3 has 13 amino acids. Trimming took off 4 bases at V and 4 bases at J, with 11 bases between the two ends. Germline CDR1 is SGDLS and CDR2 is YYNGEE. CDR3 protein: CASSTRELETQYF. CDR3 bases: TGTGCCAGCAGCACAAGAGAGCTAGAGACCCAGTACTTC.

The CDR3 reads CASSTGLNTEAFF. The DNA for the CDR3 is TGTGCCAGCTCAACAGGCTTGAACACTGAAGCTTTCTTT. The chain combines TRBV18 with TRBJ1-1; perhaps TRBD1 as D (5 bases). Looked up from germline, CDR1 is KGHSH and CDR2 is LQKENI. The CDR3 covers 13 residues. V shed 5 bases and J shed 0 bases, with 7 bases lying between them.

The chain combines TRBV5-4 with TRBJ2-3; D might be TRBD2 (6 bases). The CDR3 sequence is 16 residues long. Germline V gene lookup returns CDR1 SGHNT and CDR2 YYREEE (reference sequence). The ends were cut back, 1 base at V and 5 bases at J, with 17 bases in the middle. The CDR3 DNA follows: TGTGCCAGCAGCTTGAGTCGGGAGAAGGGCCAAGATACGCAGTATTTT. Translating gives CASSLSREKGQDTQYF.

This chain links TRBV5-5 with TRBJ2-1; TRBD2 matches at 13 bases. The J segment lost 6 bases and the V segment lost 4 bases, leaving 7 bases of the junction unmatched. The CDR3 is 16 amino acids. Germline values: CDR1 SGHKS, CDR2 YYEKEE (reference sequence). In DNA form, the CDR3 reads TGTGCCAGCAGCCGGACTAGCGGGAGATTGGGCAATGAGCAGTTCTTC. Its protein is CASSRTSGRLGNEQFF.

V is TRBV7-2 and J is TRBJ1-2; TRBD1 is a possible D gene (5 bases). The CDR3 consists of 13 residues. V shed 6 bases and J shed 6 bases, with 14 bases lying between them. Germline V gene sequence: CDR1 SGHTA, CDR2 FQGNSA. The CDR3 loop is CASSPREGNGYTF. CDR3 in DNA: TGTGCCAGCAGTCCGAGGGAGGGGAATGGCTACACCTTC.

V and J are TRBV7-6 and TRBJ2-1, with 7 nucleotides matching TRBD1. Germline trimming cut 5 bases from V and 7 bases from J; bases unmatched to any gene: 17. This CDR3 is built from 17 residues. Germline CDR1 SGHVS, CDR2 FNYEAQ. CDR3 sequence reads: CASSRLTGNGGRNEQFF. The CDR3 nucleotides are TGTGCCAGCAGCCGGCTGACAGGGAATGGGGGACGGAATGAGCAGTTCTTC.

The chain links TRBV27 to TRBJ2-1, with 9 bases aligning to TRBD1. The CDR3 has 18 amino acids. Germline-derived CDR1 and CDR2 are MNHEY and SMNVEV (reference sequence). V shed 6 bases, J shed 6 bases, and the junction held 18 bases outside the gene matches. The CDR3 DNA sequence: TGTGCCAGCAGCACAGGGGGCCCGGGACAGGGAAGTTCCAATGAGCAGTTCTTC. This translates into CASSTGGPGQGSSNEQFF.

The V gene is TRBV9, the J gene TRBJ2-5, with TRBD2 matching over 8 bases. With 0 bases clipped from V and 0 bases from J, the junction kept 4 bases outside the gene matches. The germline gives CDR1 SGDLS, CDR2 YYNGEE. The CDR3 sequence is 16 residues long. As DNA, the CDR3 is TGTGCCAGCAGCGTAGAATTAGCGGGATACCAAGAGACCCAGTACTTC. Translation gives CASSVELAGYQETQYF.

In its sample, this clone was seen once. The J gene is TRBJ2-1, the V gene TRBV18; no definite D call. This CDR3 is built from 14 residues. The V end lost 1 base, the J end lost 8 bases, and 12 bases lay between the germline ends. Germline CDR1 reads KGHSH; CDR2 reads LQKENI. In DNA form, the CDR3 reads TGTGCCAGCTCACCACGAAGAGGAGAATATGAGCAGTTCTTC. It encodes CASSPRRGEYEQFF.